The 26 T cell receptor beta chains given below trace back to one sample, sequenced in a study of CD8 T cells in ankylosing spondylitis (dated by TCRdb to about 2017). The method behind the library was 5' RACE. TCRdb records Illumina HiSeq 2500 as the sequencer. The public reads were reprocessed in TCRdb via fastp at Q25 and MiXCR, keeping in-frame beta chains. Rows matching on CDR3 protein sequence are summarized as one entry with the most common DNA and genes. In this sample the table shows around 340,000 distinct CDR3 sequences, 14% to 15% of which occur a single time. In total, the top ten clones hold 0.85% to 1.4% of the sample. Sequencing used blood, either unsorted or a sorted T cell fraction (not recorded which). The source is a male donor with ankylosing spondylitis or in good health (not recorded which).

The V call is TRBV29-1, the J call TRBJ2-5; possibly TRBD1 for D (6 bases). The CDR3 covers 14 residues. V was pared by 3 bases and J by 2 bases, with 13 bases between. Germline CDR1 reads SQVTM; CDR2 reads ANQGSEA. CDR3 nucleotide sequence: TGCAGCGTTGAGTCGGGACACCGGCAAGAGACCCAGTACTTC. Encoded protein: CSVESGHRQETQYF.

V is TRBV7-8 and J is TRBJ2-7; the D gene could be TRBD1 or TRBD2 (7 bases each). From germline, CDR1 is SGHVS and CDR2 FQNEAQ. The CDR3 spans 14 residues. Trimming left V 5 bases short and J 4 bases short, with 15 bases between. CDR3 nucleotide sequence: TGTGCCAGCAGCAATCAGGGGGGGTTGTACGAGCAGTACTTC. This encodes CASSNQGGLYEQYF.

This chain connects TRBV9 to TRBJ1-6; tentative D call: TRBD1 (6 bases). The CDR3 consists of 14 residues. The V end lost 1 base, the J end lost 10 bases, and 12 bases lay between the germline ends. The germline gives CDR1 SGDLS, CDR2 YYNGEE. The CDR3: CASSVMEGGSPLHF. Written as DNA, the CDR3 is TGTGCCAGCAGCGTAATGGAAGGGGGATCACCCCTCCACTTT.

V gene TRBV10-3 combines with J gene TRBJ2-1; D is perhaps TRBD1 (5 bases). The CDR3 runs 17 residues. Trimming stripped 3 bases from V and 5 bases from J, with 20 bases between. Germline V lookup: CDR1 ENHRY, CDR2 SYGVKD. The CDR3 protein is CAISDSGWGRSDNEQFF. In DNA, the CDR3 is TGTGCCATCAGTGATTCCGGTTGGGGCCGCTCTGACAATGAGCAGTTCTTC.

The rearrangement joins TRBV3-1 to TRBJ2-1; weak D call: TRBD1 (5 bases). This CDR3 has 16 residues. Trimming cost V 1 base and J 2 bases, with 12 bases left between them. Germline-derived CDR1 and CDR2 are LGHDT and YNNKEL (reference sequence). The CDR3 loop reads CASSQVVRETYNEQFF. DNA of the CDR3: TGTGCCAGCAGCCAAGTCGTCAGGGAAACCTACAATGAGCAGTTCTTC.

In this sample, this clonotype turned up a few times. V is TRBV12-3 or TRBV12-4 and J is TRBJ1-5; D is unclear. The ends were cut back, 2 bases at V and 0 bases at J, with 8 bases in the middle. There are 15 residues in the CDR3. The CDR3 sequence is CASSLTDYSNQPQHF. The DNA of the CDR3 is TGTGCCAGCAGTTTAACGGACTATAGCAATCAGCCCCAGCATTTT.

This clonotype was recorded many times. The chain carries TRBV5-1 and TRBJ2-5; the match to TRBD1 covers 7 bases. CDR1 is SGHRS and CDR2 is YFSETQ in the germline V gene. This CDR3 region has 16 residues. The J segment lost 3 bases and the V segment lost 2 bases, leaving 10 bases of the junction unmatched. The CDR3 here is CASSFWDPQGEETQYF. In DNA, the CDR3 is TGCGCCAGCAGCTTTTGGGACCCTCAGGGGGAAGAGACCCAGTACTTC.

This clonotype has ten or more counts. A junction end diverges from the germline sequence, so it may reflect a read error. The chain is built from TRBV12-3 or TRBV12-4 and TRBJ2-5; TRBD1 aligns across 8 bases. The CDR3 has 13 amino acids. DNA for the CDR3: TGCGCCAGCAGCTTGAACAGGGGGGAGACCCAGTACTTC. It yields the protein CASSLNRGETQYF.

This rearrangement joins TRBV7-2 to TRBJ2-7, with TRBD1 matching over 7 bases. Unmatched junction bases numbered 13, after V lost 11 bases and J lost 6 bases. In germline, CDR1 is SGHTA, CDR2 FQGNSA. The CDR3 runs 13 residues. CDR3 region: CAGGWTGEGEQYF. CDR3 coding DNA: TGTGCCGGCGGATGGACAGGTGAAGGCGAGCAGTACTTC.

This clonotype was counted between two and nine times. The CDR3: CASSLLSGRAGEQFF. The CDR3 bases are TGTGCCAGCAGCTTACTTAGCGGGAGGGCCGGGGAGCAGTTCTTC. The J gene is TRBJ2-1, the V gene TRBV5-6, with 11 nucleotides matching TRBD2. CDR3 length: 15 amino acids. Trimming cost V 2 bases and J 10 bases; bases outside gene matches: 8. Germline CDR1 and CDR2: SGHDT and YYEEEE.

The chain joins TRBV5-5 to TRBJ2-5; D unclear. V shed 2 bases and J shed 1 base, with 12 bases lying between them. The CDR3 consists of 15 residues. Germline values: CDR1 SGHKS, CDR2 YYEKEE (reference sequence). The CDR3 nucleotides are TGTGCCAGCAGCTTCCCCAGGCTGACCCAAGAGACCCAGTACTTC. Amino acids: CASSFPRLTQETQYF.

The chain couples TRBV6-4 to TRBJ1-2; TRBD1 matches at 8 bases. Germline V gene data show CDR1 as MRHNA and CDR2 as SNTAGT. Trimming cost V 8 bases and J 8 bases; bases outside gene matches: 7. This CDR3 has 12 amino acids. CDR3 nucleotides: TGTGCCAGCCAAGGACAGGGAACAGGCTACACCTTC. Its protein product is CASQGQGTGYTF.

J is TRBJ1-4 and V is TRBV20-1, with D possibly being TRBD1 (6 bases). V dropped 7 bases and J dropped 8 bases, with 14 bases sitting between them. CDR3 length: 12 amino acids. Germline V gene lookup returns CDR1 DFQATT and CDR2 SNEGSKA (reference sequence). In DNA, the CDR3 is TGCAGTGTAGGGGGGTTGGAAGAAAAACTGTTTTTT. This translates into CSVGGLEEKLFF.

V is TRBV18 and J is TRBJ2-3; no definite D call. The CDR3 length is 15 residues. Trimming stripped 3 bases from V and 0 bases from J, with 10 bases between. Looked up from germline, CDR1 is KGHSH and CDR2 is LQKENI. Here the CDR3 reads CASSPPRSSTDTQYF. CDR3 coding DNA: TGTGCCAGCTCACCTCCACGAAGTAGCACAGATACGCAGTATTTT.

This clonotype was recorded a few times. CDR3 sequence (DNA): TGTGCCAGCAGGAGGACACCCATCTTCTATGGCTACACCTTC. Translated, it gives CASRRTPIFYGYTF. The chain has TRBV21-1 and TRBJ1-2; the table gives TRBD1 as D, unverified against the DNA. TRBV21-1 is given as a pseudogene. This CDR3 comprises 14 residues.

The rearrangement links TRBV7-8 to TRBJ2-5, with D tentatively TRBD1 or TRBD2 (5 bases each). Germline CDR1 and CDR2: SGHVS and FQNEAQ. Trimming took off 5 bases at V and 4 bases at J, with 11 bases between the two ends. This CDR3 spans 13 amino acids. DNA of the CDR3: TGTGCCAGCAGCCCCGGGGCAGGAGAGACCCAGTACTTC. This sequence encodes CASSPGAGETQYF.

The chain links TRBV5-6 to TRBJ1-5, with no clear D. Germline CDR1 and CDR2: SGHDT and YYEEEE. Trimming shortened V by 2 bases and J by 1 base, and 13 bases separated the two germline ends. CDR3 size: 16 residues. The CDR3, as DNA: TGTGCCAGCAGCTTCCGTGGGAGTAGGAGCAATCAGCCCCAGCATTTT. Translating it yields CASSFRGSRSNQPQHF.

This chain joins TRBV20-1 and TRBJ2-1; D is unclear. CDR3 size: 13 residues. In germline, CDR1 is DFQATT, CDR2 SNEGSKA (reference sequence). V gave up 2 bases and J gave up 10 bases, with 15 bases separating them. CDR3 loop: CSARSSLRGEQFF. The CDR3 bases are TGCAGTGCTAGATCCTCCCTGCGAGGCGAGCAGTTCTTC.

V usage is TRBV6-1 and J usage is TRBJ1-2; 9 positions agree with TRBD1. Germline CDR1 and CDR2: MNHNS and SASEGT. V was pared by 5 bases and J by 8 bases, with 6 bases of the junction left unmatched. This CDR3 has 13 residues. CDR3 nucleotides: TGTGCCAGCAGTCGTACAGGGGGCGGGGGCTACACCTTC. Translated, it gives CASSRTGGGGYTF.

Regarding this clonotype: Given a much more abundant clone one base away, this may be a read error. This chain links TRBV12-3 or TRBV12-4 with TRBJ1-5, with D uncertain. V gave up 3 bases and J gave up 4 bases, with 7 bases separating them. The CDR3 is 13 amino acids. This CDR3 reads CASSLRQNQPQHF. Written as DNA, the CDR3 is TGTGCCAGCAGTTTGAGGCAGAATCAGCCCCAGCATTTT.

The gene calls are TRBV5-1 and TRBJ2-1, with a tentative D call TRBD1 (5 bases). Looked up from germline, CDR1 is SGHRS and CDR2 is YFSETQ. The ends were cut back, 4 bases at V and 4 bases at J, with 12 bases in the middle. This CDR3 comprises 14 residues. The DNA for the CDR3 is TGCGCCAGCAGCCAAGAGACAGAGTACAATGAGCAGTTCTTC. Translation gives CASSQETEYNEQFF.

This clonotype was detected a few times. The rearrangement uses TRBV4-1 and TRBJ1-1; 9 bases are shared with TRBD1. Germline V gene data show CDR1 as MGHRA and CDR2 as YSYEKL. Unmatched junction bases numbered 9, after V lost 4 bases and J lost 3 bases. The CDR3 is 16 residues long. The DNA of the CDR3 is TGCGCCAGCAGCCGCGGGACAGGGAGGTGGGACACTGAAGCTTTCTTT. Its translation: CASSRGTGRWDTEAFF.

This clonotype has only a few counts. CDR3 protein: CASSSGTSTQYF. The CDR3 DNA reads TGCGCCAGCAGCTCCGGGACTAGCACCCAGTACTTC. The V gene is TRBV5-1, the J gene TRBJ2-5, with TRBD2 identical over 9 bases. This CDR3 is built from 12 residues. Germline CDR1 reads SGHRS; CDR2 reads YFSETQ. V gave up 3 bases and J gave up 8 bases; unmatched junction bases: 2. Full variable domain (missing parts from reference TRBV5-1 and TRBJ2-5): KAGVTQTPRYLIKTRGQQVTLSCSPISGHRSVSWYQQTPGQGLQFLFEYFSETQRNKGNFPGRFSGRQFSNSRSEMNVSTLELGDSALYLCASSSGTSTQYFGPGTRLLVL.

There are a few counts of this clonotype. CDR3 sequence reads: CASSLWVYTEAFF. In DNA form, the CDR3 reads TGCGCCAGCAGCTTGTGGGTGTACACTGAAGCTTTCTTT. The chain recombines TRBV5-1 with TRBJ1-1; no definite D call. The CDR3 length is 13 residues. CDR1 is SGHRS, CDR2 YFSETQ, per germline. The V end lost 1 base, the J end lost 3 bases, and 7 bases lay between the germline ends.

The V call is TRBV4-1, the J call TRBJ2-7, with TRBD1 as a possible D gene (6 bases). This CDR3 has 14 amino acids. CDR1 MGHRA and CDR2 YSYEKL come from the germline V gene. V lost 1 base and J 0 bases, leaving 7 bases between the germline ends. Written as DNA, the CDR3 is TGCGCCAGCAGCCAAGCAGGGGACTCCTACGAGCAGTACTTC. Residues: CASSQAGDSYEQYF.

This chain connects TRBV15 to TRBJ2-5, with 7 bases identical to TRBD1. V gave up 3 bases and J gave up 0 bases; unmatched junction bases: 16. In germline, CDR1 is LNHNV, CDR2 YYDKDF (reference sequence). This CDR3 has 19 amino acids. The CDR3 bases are TGTGCCACCAGCAGGGGTGAGCAGGGGGATGCCTTCCACCAAGAGACCCAGTACTTC. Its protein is CATSRGEQGDAFHQETQYF.